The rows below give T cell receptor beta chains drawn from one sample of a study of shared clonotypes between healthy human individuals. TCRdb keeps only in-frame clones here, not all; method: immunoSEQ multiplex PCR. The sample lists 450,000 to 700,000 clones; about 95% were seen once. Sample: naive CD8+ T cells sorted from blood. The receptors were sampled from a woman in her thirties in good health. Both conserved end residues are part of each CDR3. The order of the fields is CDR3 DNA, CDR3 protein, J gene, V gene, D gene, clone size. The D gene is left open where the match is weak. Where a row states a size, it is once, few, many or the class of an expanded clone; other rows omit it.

TGTGCCAGTAGTGTCGGGACAGCGAATCAGCCCCAGCATTTT,CASSVGTANQPQHF,TRBJ1-5,TRBV19,TRBD1,.
TGTGCCAGCAGTTTATCCATATCCTACAATGAGCAGTTCTTC,CASSLSISYNEQFF,TRBJ2-1,TRBV27,.,.
TGTGCCAGCAGCTTGGGGGCTAGCGGGTACTACGAGCAGTACTTC,CASSLGASGYYEQYF,TRBJ2-7,TRBV5-6,TRBD2,once
TGTGCCAGCAGTTTATCCGCAGGGATTGGCACTGAAGCTTTCTTT,CASSLSAGIGTEAFF,TRBJ1-1,TRBV27,.,.
TGTGCCAGTATCACCAGGGGGGGGAGCGGGTCTAGCACAGATACGCAGTATTTT,CASITRGGSGSSTDTQYF,TRBJ2-3,TRBV19,.,.
TGTGCCAGCAGACCCGACAGGATCTCTGGAAACACCATATATTTT,CASRPDRISGNTIYF,TRBJ1-3,TRBV5-5,.,.
TGTGCCAGTATCCCGCACCGGCTAGCGGGAGAAAATGAGCAGTTCTTC,CASIPHRLAGENEQFF,TRBJ2-1,TRBV19,TRBD2,.
TGTGCCAGCAGCCACGAAGAGCGGAAGAGGTGGGCAGATACGCAGTATTTT,CASSHEERKRWADTQYF,TRBJ2-3,TRBV28,.,.
TGTGCCAGCAGGATACTTGGGCACGATAATCAGCCCCAGCATTTT,CASRILGHDNQPQHF,TRBJ1-5,TRBV21-1,.,.
TGTGCCAGCAGAGGCTCAGAGAATAGGAGACAGGGGCCCTACGAGCAGTACTTC,CASRGSENRRQGPYEQYF,TRBJ2-7,TRBV2,TRBD1,.
TGTGCCACATCCCGCTTCCCGTACGGAAATTACACCGGGGAGCTGTTTTTT,CATSRFPYGNYTGELFF,TRBJ2-2,TRBV15,.,.
TGTGCCAGCACCCTCGGCGAGGGCTATGGCTACACCTTC,CASTLGEGYGYTF,TRBJ1-2,TRBV7-9,.,.
TGCGCCAGCAGTGAGTCGGTTGGGGCCAACGTCCTGACTTTC,CASSESVGANVLTF,TRBJ2-6,TRBV10-1,.,.
TGCGCCAGCAGCCAAGTCGGGGCAAACACTGAAGCTTTCTTT,CASSQVGANTEAFF,TRBJ1-1,TRBV4-1,.,.
TGTGCCAGCAGCTCACTGGCAGGGGATTACGAGCAGTACTTC,CASSSLAGDYEQYF,TRBJ2-7,TRBV9,.,.
TGTGCCACCAGCGGAAGGGAGGGCCAGGTCTACGAGCAGTACTTC,CATSGREGQVYEQYF,TRBJ2-7,TRBV15,TRBD2,.
TGTGCCAGTACCGACCATAGCGGAAGGAACACGAACACCGGGGAGCTGTTTTTT,CASTDHSGRNTNTGELFF,TRBJ2-2,TRBV19,.,once
TGTGCCAGCAGCTCCCACAGGAAGGGGACAGGGGGCGTGGAGACCCAGTACTTC,CASSSHRKGTGGVETQYF,TRBJ2-5,TRBV7-9,TRBD1,.
TGTGCCAGCGACGAGGGCCAAATCAAAGCTGGAAACACCATATATTTT,CASDEGQIKAGNTIYF,TRBJ1-3,TRBV2,.,.
TGTGCCAGCAGCCCCCATTCGGGGCGGGGAAACTATGGCTACACCTTC,CASSPHSGRGNYGYTF,TRBJ1-2,TRBV13,.,.
TGTGCCACCAAAGTGGGGTCTGGAAACACCATATATTTT,CATKVGSGNTIYF,TRBJ1-3,TRBV6-4,.,few
TGTGCCAGCAGAGCCGGGACTAGCGGGAGCGCCAGCTCTTGCGAGCAGTACTTC,CASRAGTSGSASSCEQYF,TRBJ2-7,TRBV9,TRBD2,few
TGTGCCAGCAGCCAAGAAGGGGGAACTAGCACAGATACGCAGTATTTT,CASSQEGGTSTDTQYF,TRBJ2-3,TRBV4-2,.,.
TGTGCCAGCATCCCCGGGGAGGGAAACGAGGAGATAGCGGGATACAATGAGCAGTTCTTC,CASIPGEGNEEIAGYNEQFF,TRBJ2-1,TRBV5-8,TRBD2,.
TGTGCCAGTCCCCCCCGCCCCGGGGCTTTCTTT,CASPPRPGAFF,TRBJ1-1,TRBV19,.,.
TGTGCCAGCAGCGCACAAGGGACGCCCAATGAGCAGTTCTTC,CASSAQGTPNEQFF,TRBJ2-1,TRBV7-9,.,.
TGTGCCAGCAGCTTAGGCCCGGCAGGGTCTTTACAAGAGACCCAGTACTTC,CASSLGPAGSLQETQYF,TRBJ2-5,TRBV11-2,.,.
TGTGCCAGCAGTTCCACCAAGTCCCGTCTTAGCGGGAGCACGGATGAGCAGTTCTTC,CASSSTKSRLSGSTDEQFF,TRBJ2-1,TRBV7-9,TRBD2,once
TGTGCCAGCAGTTTGGAGAGACTAGCGGGATGGTATGAGCAGTACTTC,CASSLERLAGWYEQYF,TRBJ2-7,TRBV28,TRBD2,.
TGTGCCAGCAGCCAGAAGCGGAATGGGGTTAATGAGCAGTTCTTC,CASSQKRNGVNEQFF,TRBJ2-1,TRBV28,.,.
TGTGCCAGCAGCTTAGGTGGGGAGCAGTACTTC,CASSLGGEQYF,TRBJ2-7,TRBV13,.,.
TGCAGCGTTGAATTAGCGGCCTCCTACAATGAGCAGTTCTTC,CSVELAASYNEQFF,TRBJ2-1,TRBV29-1,.,.
TGCAGCGTTGTGAGAACAGGGGACACCGGGGAGCTGTTTTTT,CSVVRTGDTGELFF,TRBJ2-2,TRBV29-1,TRBD1,once
TGTGCCAGCATGTCAGTGCTGGGGGAGACCCAGTACTTC,CASMSVLGETQYF,TRBJ2-5,TRBV7-9,.,few
TGTGCCAGCAGAGATTATTTACTAGCGGGAGGGGACAATGAGCAGTTCTTC,CASRDYLLAGGDNEQFF,TRBJ2-1,TRBV2,TRBD2,.
TGTGCCTGGACCCCCGGACAGGGCCTCTATGGCTACACCTTC,CAWTPGQGLYGYTF,TRBJ1-2,TRBV30,TRBD1,.
TGCGCCAGCAGCCCGGGCCTATACACCGGGGAGCTGTTTTTT,CASSPGLYTGELFF,TRBJ2-2,TRBV10-1,.,.
TGCGCCAGCAGCCGAAGACAGGGGAAGGACAATGAGCAGTTCTTC,CASSRRQGKDNEQFF,TRBJ2-1,TRBV4-1,TRBD1,.
TGTGCCAGCAGCGCCAACAGGGGGCGGATGGAGACCCAGTACTTC,CASSANRGRMETQYF,TRBJ2-5,TRBV9,TRBD1,.
TGTGCCAGCGACGTTACGGGAGCTAGCAATGGCTACACCTTC,CASDVTGASNGYTF,TRBJ1-2,TRBV7-9,.,.
TGTGCCAGCAGTTTAGAAGGGGGCAATCAGCCCCAGCATTTT,CASSLEGGNQPQHF,TRBJ1-5,TRBV27,.,.
TGTGCCAGCATGGGTGACTCCTACGAGCAGTACTTC,CASMGDSYEQYF,TRBJ2-7,TRBV27,.,.
TGTGCCAGCTCACAAACCGGGACAGGGGCTTTCTACGAGCAGTACTTC,CASSQTGTGAFYEQYF,TRBJ2-7,TRBV18,TRBD1,.
TGTGCCAGTAGTTTCAGGGTAGGGAACACTGAAGCTTTCTTT,CASSFRVGNTEAFF,TRBJ1-1,TRBV19,.,.
TGTGCCAGCAGTGGAGACAGGGGACTGGGTGGCTACACCTTC,CASSGDRGLGGYTF,TRBJ1-2,TRBV27,TRBD1,.
TGTGCCAGAAGCTTGGCCGTGGCATCAACTTCCTACGAGCAGTACTTC,CARSLAVASTSYEQYF,TRBJ2-7,TRBV5-3,.,.
TGTGCCAGCAGCTTAGTAGCCGGGAGGGCGGACGAGCAGTACTTC,CASSLVAGRADEQYF,TRBJ2-7,TRBV7-9,TRBD2,.
TGCGCCAGCAGTGACTACAGGGACACAGATACGCAGTATTTT,CASSDYRDTDTQYF,TRBJ2-3,TRBV10-1,.,.
TGTGCCAGCAGCCAAGTGCCCGGGGGAATCGATGGCTACACCTTC,CASSQVPGGIDGYTF,TRBJ1-2,TRBV14,.,.
TGTGCCAGCAGTTTCTCGGGGGGGACAATCTCCTACGAGCAGTACTTC,CASSFSGGTISYEQYF,TRBJ2-7,TRBV27,TRBD2,.
TGTGCCAGCAGTTTATATGCCCCGGGGTCGAACTATGGCTACACCTTC,CASSLYAPGSNYGYTF,TRBJ1-2,TRBV27,.,.
TGTGCCAGCAGTATACAGGGCAGTGGAACTGAAGCTTTCTTT,CASSIQGSGTEAFF,TRBJ1-1,TRBV27,.,.
TGTGCCAGCAGCTTGGCGGGAGGTACTACAAATGAGCAGTTCTTC,CASSLAGGTTNEQFF,TRBJ2-1,TRBV5-6,TRBD2,.
TGTGCCAGCAGTTTCGGGACAGAAGGAAATCAGCCCCAGCATTTT,CASSFGTEGNQPQHF,TRBJ1-5,TRBV27,TRBD1,.
TGTGCCAGCAGTCCTAGCGGGAGGAATGAGCAGTTCTTC,CASSPSGRNEQFF,TRBJ2-1,TRBV27,TRBD2,.
TGCAGCGTTGATGGGGGTCAGGATAACTATGGCTACACCTTC,CSVDGGQDNYGYTF,TRBJ1-2,TRBV29-1,.,.
TGCGCCAGCAGCCAAGATCGGGTTAGCGGGAGGTATCGTACAGATACGCAGTATTTT,CASSQDRVSGRYRTDTQYF,TRBJ2-3,TRBV4-1,TRBD2,.
TGTGCCAGCAGTGGACAGGGGACGAGCACAGATACGCAGTATTTT,CASSGQGTSTDTQYF,TRBJ2-3,TRBV2,TRBD1,.
TGTGCCAGCAGCCCTAACTACGATAGCACAGATACGCAGTATTTT,CASSPNYDSTDTQYF,TRBJ2-3,TRBV7-9,.,.
TGTGCCAGCATCGGTACTATGAACACTGAAGCTTTCTTT,CASIGTMNTEAFF,TRBJ1-1,TRBV7-9,.,few